The clone carrying this T cell receptor (beta chain) was observed at least ten times. The antigen is unknown. The data were taken from a study of CD8 T cells in ankylosing spondylitis. Study conclusions and caveats: Matched synovial fluid from ankylosing spondylitis patients was reported to be enriched for disease-linked clones. A TCR beta motif of roughly eight highly homologous variants seemed to mark ankylosing spondylitis blood.

Each CDR3 protein gets one entry after TCRdb re-called the 5' RACE reads with MiXCR. The sample contains about 150,000 distinct CDR3 sequences, approximately 32% of which appear only once. The sample was synovial fluid, either unsorted or a sorted T cell fraction (not recorded which). The source of this sequence is a male donor with ankylosing spondylitis.

CDR3 region: CASRERSGGGYGYTF. CDR3 coding DNA: TGTGCCAGCCGCGAGAGGTCTGGGGGGGGCTATGGCTACACCTTC. The rearrangement links TRBV2 to TRBJ1-2; tentatively, D is TRBD1 (5 bases). Trimming removed 8 bases at V and 4 bases at J, with 20 bases between. This CDR3 contains 15 residues. CDR1 and CDR2 (germline): SNHLY, FYNNEI.